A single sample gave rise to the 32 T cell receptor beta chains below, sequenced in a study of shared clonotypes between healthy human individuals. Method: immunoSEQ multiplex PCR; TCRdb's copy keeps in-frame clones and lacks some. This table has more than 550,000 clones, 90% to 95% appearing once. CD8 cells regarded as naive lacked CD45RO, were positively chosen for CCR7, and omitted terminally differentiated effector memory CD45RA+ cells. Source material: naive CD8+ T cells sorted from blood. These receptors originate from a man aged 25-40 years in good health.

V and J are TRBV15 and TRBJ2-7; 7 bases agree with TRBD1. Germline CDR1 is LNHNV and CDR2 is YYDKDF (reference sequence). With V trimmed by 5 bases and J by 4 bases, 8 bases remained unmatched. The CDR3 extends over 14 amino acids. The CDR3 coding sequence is TGTGCCACCAGCGGCCGGGACAGACATTACGAGCAGTACTTC. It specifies CATSGRDRHYEQYF.

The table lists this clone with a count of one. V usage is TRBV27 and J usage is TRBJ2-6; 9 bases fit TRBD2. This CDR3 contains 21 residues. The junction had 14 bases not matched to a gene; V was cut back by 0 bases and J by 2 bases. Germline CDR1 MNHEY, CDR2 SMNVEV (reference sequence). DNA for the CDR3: TGTGCCAGCAGTTTATCGTCGCCGTACTCTAGCGGGAACACTGGGGCCAACGTCCTGACTTTC. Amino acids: CASSLSSPYSSGNTGANVLTF.

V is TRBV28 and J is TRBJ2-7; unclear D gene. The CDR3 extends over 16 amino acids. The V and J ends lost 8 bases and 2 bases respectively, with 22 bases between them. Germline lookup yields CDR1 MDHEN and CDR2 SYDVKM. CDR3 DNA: TGTGCCAGCGAGACGACTCGGACGGTAAATCCCTACGAGCAGTACTTC. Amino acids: CASETTRTVNPYEQYF.

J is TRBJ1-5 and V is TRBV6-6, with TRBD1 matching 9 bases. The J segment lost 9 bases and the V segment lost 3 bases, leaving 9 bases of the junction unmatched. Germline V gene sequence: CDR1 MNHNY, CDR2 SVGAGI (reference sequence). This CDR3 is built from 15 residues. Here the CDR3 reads CASSYSGQGGWPQHF. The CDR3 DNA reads TGTGCCAGCAGTTATTCGGGACAGGGAGGGTGGCCCCAGCATTTT.

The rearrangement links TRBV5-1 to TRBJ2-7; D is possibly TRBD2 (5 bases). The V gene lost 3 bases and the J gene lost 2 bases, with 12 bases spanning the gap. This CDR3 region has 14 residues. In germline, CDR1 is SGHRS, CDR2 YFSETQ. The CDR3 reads CASSSLARPYEQYF. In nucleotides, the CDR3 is TGCGCCAGCAGCTCCCTAGCACGACCCTACGAGCAGTACTTC.

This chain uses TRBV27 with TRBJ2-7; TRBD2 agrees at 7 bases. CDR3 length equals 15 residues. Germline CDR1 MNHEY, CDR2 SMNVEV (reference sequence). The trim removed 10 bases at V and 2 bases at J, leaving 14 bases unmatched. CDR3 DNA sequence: TGTGCCACCAAGATGGGGGGAGGGGCTCCCTACGAGCAGTACTTC. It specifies CATKMGGGAPYEQYF.

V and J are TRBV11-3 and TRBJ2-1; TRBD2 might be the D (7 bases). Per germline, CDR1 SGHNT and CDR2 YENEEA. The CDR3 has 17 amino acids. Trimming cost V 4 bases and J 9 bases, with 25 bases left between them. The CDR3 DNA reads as TGTGCCAGCAGCTACCATACGACGACTAGGGAGGGGGGTGAGCAGTTCTTC. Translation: CASSYHTTTREGGEQFF.

The DNA for the CDR3 is TGTGCCAGTAGTATCGGCCTAGCGGGAGGGCCAGGCAATGAGCAGTTCTTC. Residues: CASSIGLAGGPGNEQFF. The V and J genes are TRBV19 and TRBJ2-1; TRBD2 matches 12 bases. CDR3 length: 17 amino acids. Germline V lookup: CDR1 LNHDA, CDR2 SQIVND (reference sequence). V trimming: 3 bases; J trimming: 6 bases; junction bases outside the gene matches: 9.

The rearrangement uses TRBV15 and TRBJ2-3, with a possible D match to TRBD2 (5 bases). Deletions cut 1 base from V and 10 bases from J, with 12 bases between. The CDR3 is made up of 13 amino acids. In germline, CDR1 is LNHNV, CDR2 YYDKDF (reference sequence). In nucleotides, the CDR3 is TGTGCCACCAGCAGAGTATCCTGGGAGTCGCAGTATTTT. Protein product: CATSRVSWESQYF.

CDR3 sequence (DNA): TGTGCCAGCAGTTACTCCAGGCTTTCCTACAATGAGCAGTTCTTC. It translates to CASSYSRLSYNEQFF. The J gene is TRBJ2-1, the V gene TRBV6-6; no definite D call. This CDR3 is 15 amino acids long. Germline lookup yields CDR1 MNHNY and CDR2 SVGAGI (reference sequence). V was clipped by 0 bases and J by 1 base, with 7 bases between them.

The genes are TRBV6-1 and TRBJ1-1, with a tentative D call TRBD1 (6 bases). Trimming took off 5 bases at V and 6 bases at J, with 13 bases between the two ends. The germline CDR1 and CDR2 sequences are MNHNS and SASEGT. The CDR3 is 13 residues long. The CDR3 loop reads CASSLLRGAEAFF. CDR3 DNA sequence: TGTGCCAGCAGTCTACTAAGGGGGGCTGAAGCTTTCTTT.

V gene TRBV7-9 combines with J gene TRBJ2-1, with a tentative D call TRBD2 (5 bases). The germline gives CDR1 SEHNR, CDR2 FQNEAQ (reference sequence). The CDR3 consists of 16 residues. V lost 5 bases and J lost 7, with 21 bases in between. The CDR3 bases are TGTGCCAGCAGCCCTAGTCTTCCGCTAGCCCGAAATGAGCAGTTCTTC. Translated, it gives CASSPSLPLARNEQFF.

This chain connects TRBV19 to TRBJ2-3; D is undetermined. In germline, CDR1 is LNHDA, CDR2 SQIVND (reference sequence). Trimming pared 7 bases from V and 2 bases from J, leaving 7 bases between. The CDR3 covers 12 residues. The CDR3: CASKVDTDTQYF. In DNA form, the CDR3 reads TGTGCCAGTAAGGTGGACACAGATACGCAGTATTTT.

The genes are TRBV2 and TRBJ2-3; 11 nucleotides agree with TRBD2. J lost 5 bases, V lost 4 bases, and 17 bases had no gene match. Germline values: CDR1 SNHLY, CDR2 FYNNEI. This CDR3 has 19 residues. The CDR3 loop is CASSGRTSGRMGFGDTQYF. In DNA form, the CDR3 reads TGTGCCAGCAGTGGACGAACTAGCGGGAGAATGGGATTCGGAGATACGCAGTATTTT.

CDR3 sequence: CASSQELNRERGYNEQFF. DNA for the CDR3: TGCGCCAGCAGCCAAGAGTTAAATAGGGAGCGGGGTTACAATGAGCAGTTCTTC. The chain joins TRBV4-3 to TRBJ2-1; TRBD2 aligns across 7 bases. There are 18 residues in the CDR3. V trimming: 0 bases; J trimming: 4 bases; junction bases outside the gene matches: 12. In germline, CDR1 is LGHNA, CDR2 YSLEER.

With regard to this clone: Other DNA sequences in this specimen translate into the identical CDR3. CDR3 loop: CASSFGGEQYF. CDR3 DNA sequence: TGTGCCAGCAGTTTCGGGGGCGAGCAGTACTTC. The chain uses TRBV7-8 and TRBJ2-7; D may be TRBD2 (6 bases). Germline V gene sequence: CDR1 SGHVS, CDR2 FQNEAQ. This CDR3 region has 11 residues. The ends were cut back, 6 bases at V and 6 bases at J, with 9 bases in the middle.

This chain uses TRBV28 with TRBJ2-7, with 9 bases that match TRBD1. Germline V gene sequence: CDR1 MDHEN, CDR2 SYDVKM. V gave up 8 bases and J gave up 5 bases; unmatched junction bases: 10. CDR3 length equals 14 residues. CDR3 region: CASGRQGGMDEQYF. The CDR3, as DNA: TGTGCCAGCGGTCGACAGGGGGGTATGGACGAGCAGTACTTC.

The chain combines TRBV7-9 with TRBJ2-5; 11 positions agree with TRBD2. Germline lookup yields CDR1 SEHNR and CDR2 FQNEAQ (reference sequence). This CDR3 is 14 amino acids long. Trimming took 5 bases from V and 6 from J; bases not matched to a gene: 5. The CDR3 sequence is CASSRSGGEKTQYF. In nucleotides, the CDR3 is TGTGCCAGCAGCCGTAGCGGGGGGGAGAAGACCCAGTACTTC.

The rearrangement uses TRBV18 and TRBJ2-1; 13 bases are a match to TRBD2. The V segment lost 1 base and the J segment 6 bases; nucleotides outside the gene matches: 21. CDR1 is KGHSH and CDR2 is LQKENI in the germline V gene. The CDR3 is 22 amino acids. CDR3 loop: CASSPQGFSRTSGSLNVNEQFF. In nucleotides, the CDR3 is TGTGCCAGCTCACCACAAGGTTTTAGTCGGACTAGCGGGAGTTTGAATGTCAATGAGCAGTTCTTC.

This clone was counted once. The CDR3 region is CASQNQDREGTSNYGYTF. CDR3 sequence (DNA): TGTGCCAGCCAAAATCAGGACAGGGAGGGGACTAGTAACTATGGCTACACCTTC. V and J are TRBV7-8 and TRBJ1-2, with 8 bases that match TRBD1. CDR3 length: 18 residues. V shed 8 bases and J 1 base; nucleotides not matched to a gene: 18. Germline V gives CDR1 SGHVS, CDR2 FQNEAQ.

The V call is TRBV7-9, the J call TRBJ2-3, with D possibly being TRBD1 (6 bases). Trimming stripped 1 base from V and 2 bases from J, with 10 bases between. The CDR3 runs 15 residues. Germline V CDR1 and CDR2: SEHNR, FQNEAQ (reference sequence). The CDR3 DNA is TGTGCCAGCAGCTTAGGGCCAGGGGCCACAGATACGCAGTATTTT. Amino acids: CASSLGPGATDTQYF. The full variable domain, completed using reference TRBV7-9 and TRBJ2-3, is DTGVSQNPRHKITKRGQNVTFRCDPISEHNRLYWYRQTLGQGPEFLTYFQNEAQLEKSRLLSDRFSAERPKGSFSTLEIQRTEQGDSAMYLCASSLGPGATDTQYFGPGTRLTVL.

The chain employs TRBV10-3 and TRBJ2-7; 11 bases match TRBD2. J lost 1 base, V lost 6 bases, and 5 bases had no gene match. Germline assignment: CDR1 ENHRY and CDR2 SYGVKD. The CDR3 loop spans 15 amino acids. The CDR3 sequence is CAIRGTSGSSYEQYF. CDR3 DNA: TGTGCCATCAGGGGGACTAGCGGTAGTTCCTACGAGCAGTACTTC.

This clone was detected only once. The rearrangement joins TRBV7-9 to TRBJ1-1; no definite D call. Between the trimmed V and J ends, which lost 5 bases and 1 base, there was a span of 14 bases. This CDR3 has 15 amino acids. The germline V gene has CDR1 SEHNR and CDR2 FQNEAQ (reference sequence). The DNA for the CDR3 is TGTGCCAGCAGCGCCACCGACGGAGGGAACACTGAAGCTTTCTTT. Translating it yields CASSATDGGNTEAFF.

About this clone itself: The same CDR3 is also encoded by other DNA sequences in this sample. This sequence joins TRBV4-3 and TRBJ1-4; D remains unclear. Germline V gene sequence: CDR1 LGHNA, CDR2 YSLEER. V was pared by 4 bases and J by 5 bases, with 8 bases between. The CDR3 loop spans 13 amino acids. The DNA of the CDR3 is TGCGCCAGCAGCCTCGGGTCGAATGAAAAACTGTTTTTT. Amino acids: CASSLGSNEKLFF.

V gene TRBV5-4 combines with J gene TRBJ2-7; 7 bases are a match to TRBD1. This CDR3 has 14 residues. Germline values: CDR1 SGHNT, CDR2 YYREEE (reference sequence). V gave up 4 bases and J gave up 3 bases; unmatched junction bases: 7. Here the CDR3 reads CASSARDRVYEQYF. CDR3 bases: TGTGCCAGCAGCGCCCGGGACAGAGTCTACGAGCAGTACTTC. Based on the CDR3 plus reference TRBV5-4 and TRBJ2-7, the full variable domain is ETGVTQSPTHLIKTRGQQVTLRCSSQSGHNTVSWYQQALGQGPQFIFQYYREEENGRGNFPPRFSGLQFPNYSSELNVNALELDDSALYLCASSARDRVYEQYFGPGTRLTVT.

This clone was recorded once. The CDR3 coding sequence is TGCGCCAGCAGTGGCGGGGACAGGGATGGATTAGATACGCAGTATTTT. The encoded protein is CASSGGDRDGLDTQYF. V usage is TRBV10-1 and J usage is TRBJ2-3; 9 positions agree with TRBD1. There are 16 residues in the CDR3. V was pared by 4 bases and J by 5 bases, with 10 bases of the junction left unmatched. From germline, CDR1 is WNHNN and CDR2 SYGVQD (reference sequence).

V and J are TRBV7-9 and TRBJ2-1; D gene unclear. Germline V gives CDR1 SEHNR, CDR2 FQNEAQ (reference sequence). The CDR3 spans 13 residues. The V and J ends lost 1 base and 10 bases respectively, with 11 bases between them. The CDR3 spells CASSLVDPEEQFF. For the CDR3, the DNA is TGTGCCAGCAGCTTAGTTGACCCCGAGGAGCAGTTCTTC.

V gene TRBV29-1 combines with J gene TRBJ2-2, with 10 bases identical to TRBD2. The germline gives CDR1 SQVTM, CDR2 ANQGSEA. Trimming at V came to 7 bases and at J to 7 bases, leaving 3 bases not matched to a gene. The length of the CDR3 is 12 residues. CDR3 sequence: CSGTSGSGELFF. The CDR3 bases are TGCAGCGGGACTAGCGGAAGCGGGGAGCTGTTTTTT.

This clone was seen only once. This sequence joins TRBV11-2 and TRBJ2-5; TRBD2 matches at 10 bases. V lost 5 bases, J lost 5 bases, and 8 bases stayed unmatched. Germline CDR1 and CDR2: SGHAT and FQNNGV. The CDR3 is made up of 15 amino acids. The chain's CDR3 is CASSEFTSGIETQYF. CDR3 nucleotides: TGTGCCAGCAGCGAATTTACTAGCGGGATTGAGACCCAGTACTTC.

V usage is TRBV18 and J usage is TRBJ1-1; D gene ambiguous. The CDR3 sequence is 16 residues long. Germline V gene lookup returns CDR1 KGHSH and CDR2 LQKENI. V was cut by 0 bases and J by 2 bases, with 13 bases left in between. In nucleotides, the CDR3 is TGTGCCAGCTCACCACCTATTATGCCAGCTAACACTGAAGCTTTCTTT. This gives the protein CASSPPIMPANTEAFF.

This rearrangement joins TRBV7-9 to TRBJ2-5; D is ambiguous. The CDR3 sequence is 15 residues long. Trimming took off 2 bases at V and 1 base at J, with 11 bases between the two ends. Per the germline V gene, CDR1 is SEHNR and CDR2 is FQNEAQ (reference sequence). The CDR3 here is CASSLKGQLQETQYF. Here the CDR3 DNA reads TGTGCCAGCAGCTTAAAGGGTCAACTCCAAGAGACCCAGTACTTC. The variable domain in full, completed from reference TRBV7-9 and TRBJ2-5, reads DTGVSQNPRHKITKRGQNVTFRCDPISEHNRLYWYRQTLGQGPEFLTYFQNEAQLEKSRLLSDRFSAERPKGSFSTLEIQRTEQGDSAMYLCASSLKGQLQETQYFGPGTRLLVL.

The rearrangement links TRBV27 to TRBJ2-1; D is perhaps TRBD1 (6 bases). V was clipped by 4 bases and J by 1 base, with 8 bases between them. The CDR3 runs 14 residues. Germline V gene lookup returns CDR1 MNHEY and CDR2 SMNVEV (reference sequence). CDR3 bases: TGTGCCAGCAGTTCAGGGGATTCCTACAATGAGCAGTTCTTC. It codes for CASSSGDSYNEQFF.